The clone carrying this T cell receptor beta chain came up once. The data are from a study of CD8 T cells in Susac syndrome. Turning to the study itself: When blood was drawn, patients with Susac syndrome were on intravenous immunoglobulin alone, on corticosteroids, or therapy-naive.

Germline V gene lookup returns CDR1 MNHNY and CDR2 SVGAGI (reference sequence). The CDR3 spans 15 residues. The V gene end was trimmed by 7 bases and the J gene end by 8 bases; junction bases not matched to a gene: 16. The RNA, roughly 0.45 to 1 ug, was put through reverse transcription using random hexamers. TCRdb reprocessed the immunoSEQ multiplex PCR reads via MiXCR and lists one record per CDR3 protein. The sample holds 200,000 to 300,000 distinct CDR3 sequences, roughly 95% seen once. The chain links TRBV6-6 to TRBJ1-2; 7 bases match TRBD1. Sequences were obtained from CD4+ T cells from PBMCs. The clonotype originates from a human donor with Susac syndrome. This chain's CDR3 is CASTTPGQQSRGYTF. The CDR3 nucleotides read TGTGCCAGCACCACCCCGGGACAGCAGAGTAGAGGCTACACCTTC.